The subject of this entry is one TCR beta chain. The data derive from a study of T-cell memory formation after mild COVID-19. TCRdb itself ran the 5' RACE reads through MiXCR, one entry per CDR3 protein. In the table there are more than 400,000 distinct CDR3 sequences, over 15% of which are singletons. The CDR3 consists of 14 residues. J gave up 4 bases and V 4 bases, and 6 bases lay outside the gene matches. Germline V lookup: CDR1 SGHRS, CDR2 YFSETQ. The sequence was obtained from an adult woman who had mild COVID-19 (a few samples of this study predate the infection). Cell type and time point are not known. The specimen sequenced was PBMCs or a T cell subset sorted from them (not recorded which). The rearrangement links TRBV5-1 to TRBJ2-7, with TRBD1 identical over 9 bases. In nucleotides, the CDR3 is TGCGCCAGCAGCGGACAGGGGAAGGCGTACGAGCAGTACTTC. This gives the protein CASSGQGKAYEQYF.